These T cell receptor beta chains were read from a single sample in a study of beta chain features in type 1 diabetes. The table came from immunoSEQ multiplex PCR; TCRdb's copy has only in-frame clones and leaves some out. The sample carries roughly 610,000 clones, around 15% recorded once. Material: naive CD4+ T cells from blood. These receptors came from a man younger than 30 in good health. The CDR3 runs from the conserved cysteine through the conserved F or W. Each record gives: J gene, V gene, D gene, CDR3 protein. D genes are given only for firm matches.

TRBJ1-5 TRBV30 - CAWSVSGNQPQHF
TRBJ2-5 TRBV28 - CASQERETQYF
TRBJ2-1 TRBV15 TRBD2 CATSKGLAGGSYNEQFF
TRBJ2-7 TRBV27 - CASCKATAGYEQYF
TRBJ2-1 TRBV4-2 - CASSQLTRGPGYNEQFF
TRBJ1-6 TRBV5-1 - CASSLSGPYNSPLHF
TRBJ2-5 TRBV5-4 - CASSLALNQETQYF
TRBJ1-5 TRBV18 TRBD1 CASSPLQGKSVNQPQHF
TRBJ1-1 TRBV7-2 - CASSVGPTNTEAFF
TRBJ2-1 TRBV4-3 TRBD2 CASSQELAGDNEQFF
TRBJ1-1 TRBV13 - CASSLPFTGRLNTEAFF
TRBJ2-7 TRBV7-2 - CASSTRGDYEQYF
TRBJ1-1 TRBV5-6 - CASSPDRDTEAFF
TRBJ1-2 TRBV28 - CASTPPGGYGYTF
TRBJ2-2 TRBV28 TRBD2 CASSFSGSPNTGELFF
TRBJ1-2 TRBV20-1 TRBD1 CGIDRVKGYTF
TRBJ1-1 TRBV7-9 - CASSLEGNTEAFF
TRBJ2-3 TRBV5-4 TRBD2 CASSLRQRGSTDTQYF
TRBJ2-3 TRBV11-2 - CASSSKTPGLVSTDTQYF
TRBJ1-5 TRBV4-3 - CASSPQAMSNQPQHF
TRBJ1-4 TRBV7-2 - CASSLSGAPNEKLFF
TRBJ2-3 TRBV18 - CASSPSGDTQYF
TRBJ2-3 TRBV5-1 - CASSLRGTSTDTQYF
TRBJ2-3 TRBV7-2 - CASSITPWVATDTQYF
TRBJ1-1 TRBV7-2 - CASSLYGLNTEAFF
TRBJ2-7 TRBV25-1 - CASSEYGGTRSYEQYF
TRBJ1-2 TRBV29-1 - CSVELQDSRLSGNYGYTF
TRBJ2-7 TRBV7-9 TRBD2 CASSLGSSGGWEQYF
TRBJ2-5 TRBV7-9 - CASSPTVTQETQYF
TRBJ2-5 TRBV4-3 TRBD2 CASSQGLAGVSQETQYF
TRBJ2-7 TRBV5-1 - CASAEGSYEQYF
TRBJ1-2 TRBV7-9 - CASSLGGMDYGYTF
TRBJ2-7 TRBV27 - CASSFFDRRDYEQYF
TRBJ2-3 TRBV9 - CASSVVSGAPSTDTQYF
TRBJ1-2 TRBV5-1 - CASSSGTNYGYTF
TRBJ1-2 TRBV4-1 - CASSQVIRAGYTF
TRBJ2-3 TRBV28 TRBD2 CASSFSGVGNTQYF
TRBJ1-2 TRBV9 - CASSPGQYANYGYTF
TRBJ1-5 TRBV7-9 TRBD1 CASSLTTGPTQPQHF
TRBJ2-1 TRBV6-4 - CASSDSDETPKIF
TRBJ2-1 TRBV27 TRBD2 CASSSLAGGRRQFF
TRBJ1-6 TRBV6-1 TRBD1 CASTLRTGAPLHF
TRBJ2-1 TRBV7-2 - CASSPQTAWNEQFF
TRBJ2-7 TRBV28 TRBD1 CASSPDRVIQQYF
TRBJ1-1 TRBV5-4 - CASSLTEGKTEAFF
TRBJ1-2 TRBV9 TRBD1 CASSAEPPGQGAEGYTF
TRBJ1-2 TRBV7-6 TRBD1 CASSTPGGSYGYTF
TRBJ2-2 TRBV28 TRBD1 CASRPGGVFGELFF
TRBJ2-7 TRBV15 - CATSREGTGSYEQYF
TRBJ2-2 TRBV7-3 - CASSRQSTGELFF
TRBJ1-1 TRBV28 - CASVGRENTEAFF
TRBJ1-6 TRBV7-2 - CASSEDRSYNSPLHF
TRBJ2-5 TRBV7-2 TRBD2 CASSRAGGREETQYF
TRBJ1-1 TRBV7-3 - CASSPRDGENTEAFF
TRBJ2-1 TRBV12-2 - CASRPPVAVNWFF